A selection of T cell receptor beta chains follows, all from one sample in a study of cytomegalovirus exposure and HLA in healthy donors. Clones were sequenced by immunoSEQ multiplex PCR, and TCRdb holds only the in-frame ones, with some missing. The sample contains around 250,000 clones, almost 90% of which appear only once. The sample was PBMCs. The receptors were sampled from a woman aged 18-29 years in good health and CMV-seronegative. Each CDR3 is given with its conserved first and last residue. Each record gives: V gene, clone size, D gene, J gene, CDR3 protein, CDR3 DNA. The D gene is left open where the match is weak. Size values are once, few and many counts, or a class for expanded clones, and some rows have none.

>TRBV10-1|-|-|TRBJ2-3
CASSEPQAHTQYF
TGCGCCAGCAGTGAGCCTCAAGCACATACGCAGTATTTT
>TRBV5-4|-|TRBD1|TRBJ2-1
CASSWDSYNEQFF
TGTGCCAGCAGTTGGGACAGCTACAATGAGCAGTTCTTC
>TRBV6-5|-|TRBD1|TRBJ1-6
CASRRLGQGNSPLHF
TGTGCCAGCAGACGCTTGGGACAGGGTAATTCACCCCTCCACTTT
>TRBV19|-|-|TRBJ2-7
CASSILGQGSNEQYF
TGTGCCAGTAGTATTTTGGGGCAGGGGTCGAACGAGCAGTACTTC
>TRBV5-1|-|-|TRBJ1-1
CASSLNSVDTEAFF
TGCGCCAGCAGCTTGAATTCGGTCGACACTGAAGCTTTCTTT
>TRBV27|-|TRBD2|TRBJ2-3
CASSSLWDYVLADTQYF
TGTGCCAGCAGTTCCCTCTGGGACTATGTGTTAGCAGATACGCAGTATTTT
>TRBV19|-|TRBD2|TRBJ2-3
CASSIFLAGGTDTQYF
TGTGCCAGTAGTATATTCCTAGCGGGGGGCACAGATACGCAGTATTTT
>TRBV28|once|TRBD1|TRBJ2-2
CASSEQGVTVHTGELFF
TGTGCCAGCAGCGAGCAGGGGGTGACGGTGCACACCGGGGAGCTGTTTTTT
>TRBV6-1|-|TRBD1|TRBJ1-1
CASSLTGVAEAFF
TGTGCCAGCAGTTTGACAGGGGTAGCTGAAGCTTTCTTT
>TRBV6-4|-|-|TRBJ2-6
CASRTLEGSGANVLTF
TGTGCCAGCAGGACCCTGGAGGGCTCTGGGGCCAACGTCCTGACTTTC
>TRBV28|-|TRBD1|TRBJ2-7
CASSFGQGFYEQYF
TGTGCCAGCAGTTTCGGACAGGGTTTTTACGAGCAGTACTTC
>TRBV9|once|TRBD2|TRBJ2-5
CASSPFGSGGVLQETQYF
TGTGCCAGCAGCCCGTTCGGTAGCGGGGGGGTTCTCCAAGAGACCCAGTACTTC
>TRBV29-1|-|TRBD2|TRBJ2-2
CSVERGANTGELFF
TGCAGCGTTGAGCGGGGGGCGAACACCGGGGAGCTGTTTTTT
>TRBV19|once|-|TRBJ1-5
CASNEEGTFQPQHF
TGTGCCAGTAACGAAGAGGGGACATTCCAGCCCCAGCATTTT
>TRBV27|-|TRBD2|TRBJ2-2
CARRWGLAGGQTGELFF
TGTGCCAGACGTTGGGGACTAGCGGGGGGGCAAACCGGGGAGCTGTTTTTT
>TRBV28|-|-|TRBJ2-2
CASRPLGGPAGELFF
TGTGCCAGCAGACCCCTGGGGGGGCCTGCCGGGGAGCTGTTTTTT
>TRBV5-4|-|-|TRBJ1-1
CASSSYGGGGEAFF
TGTGCCAGCAGCTCTTATGGCGGGGGTGGTGAAGCTTTCTTT
>TRBV5-8|-|TRBD1|TRBJ1-3
CASSLGRDRCLDGSGNTIYF
TGTGCCAGCAGCTTGGGCCGGGACAGGTGTTTAGATGGTTCTGGAAACACCATATATTTT
>TRBV28|-|TRBD1|TRBJ2-5
CASSGRDRVGETQYF
TGTGCCAGCAGTGGCCGGGACAGGGTAGGAGAGACCCAGTACTTC
>TRBV12-5|-|-|TRBJ1-1
CASGLAGTEAFF
TGTGCTAGTGGTTTGGCCGGCACTGAAGCTTTCTTT
>TRBV2|-|TRBD1|TRBJ1-1
CASTGTENTEAFF
TGTGCCAGCACCGGGACAGAGAACACTGAAGCTTTCTTT
>TRBV10-2|-|TRBD1|TRBJ1-2
CASSAEGQGSYGYTF
TGCGCCAGCAGTGCCGAGGGACAGGGGTCCTATGGCTACACCTTC
>TRBV4-1|-|-|TRBJ2-7
CASSQARGGAGYEQYF
TGCGCCAGCAGCCAAGCGAGGGGCGGGGCGGGCTACGAGCAGTACTTC
>TRBV6-6|-|-|TRBJ1-1
CASSYGGGSEAFF
TGTGCCAGCAGTTACGGTGGAGGGTCTGAAGCTTTCTTT
>TRBV15|-|-|TRBJ1-1
CATSNPDSGTEAFF
TGTGCCACCAGCAACCCCGACAGCGGGACTGAAGCTTTCTTT
>TRBV27|once|-|TRBJ1-1
CASSFSEYTEAFF
TGTGCCAGCAGTTTTTCAGAATACACTGAAGCTTTCTTT
>TRBV6-5|-|TRBD1|TRBJ1-2
CASSLGQGVVYGYTF
TGTGCCAGCAGTTTGGGACAGGGGGTCGTCTATGGCTACACCTTC
>TRBV11-2|-|-|TRBJ1-2
CASSLIPEGTLGTNYGYTF
TGTGCCAGCAGCTTAATCCCGGAAGGGACATTGGGAACCAACTATGGCTACACCTTC
>TRBV5-1|-|-|TRBJ2-1
CASSSGVNPYNEQFF
TGCGCCAGCAGCTCGGGGGTAAATCCCTACAATGAGCAGTTCTTC